The sequence of this T cell receptor (beta chain) was determined in a study of cytomegalovirus exposure and HLA in healthy donors. The PCR employed 60 Vbeta primers together with 13 Jbeta primers. How the authors handled the data: Tens of millions of unique TCR beta chains, 10 million to 13 million of them shared, were counted by a later analysis. Libraries were prepared by immunoSEQ multiplex PCR; TCRdb keeps only in-frame clonotypes and omits some of them. For V, J and clone size, that table is used; D and trimming come from the DNA. The sample consists of fewer than 250,000 clones, about 81% of them appearing once. Broader study findings: With later analysis, a missense DCLRE1C variant became linked to TCR beta V- and J-gene trimming. In an earlier analysis, in some 600 donors, most V segments appeared productive either ~87% or ~30% of the time. Highly shared variants forming one cluster were likely a sequencing artifact.

Losses at the gene ends were 7 bases for V and 0 bases for J; bases not matched to a gene: 11. Germline V gene lookup returns CDR1 SGHTA and CDR2 FQGNSA. The CDR3 runs 18 residues. A note on this clone: Its specificity is not known.

The TCR comes from a man aged 35-49 years in good health and CMV-seropositive. This chain joins TRBV7-2 and TRBJ2-3, with TRBD2 identical over 12 bases. Sample: PBMCs. CDR3 sequence reads: CASTPTSGSASSTDTQYF. The CDR3 coding sequence is TGTGCCAGCACCCCGACTAGCGGGAGTGCCTCTAGCACAGATACGCAGTATTTT.